This T cell receptor beta chain appears in the sequencing data of a study of CD8 T cells in Susac syndrome. Study context: At the time of blood draw, patients with Susac syndrome were therapy-naive, receiving corticosteroids, or receiving intravenous immunoglobulin alone. Whole-study results and caveats: Susac-specific public clones were found in both the total CD8+ and the CD8+ TEMRA repertoires, with around 17 in the former and several in the latter.

RNA was extracted with the RNeasy kit, and a quantity of roughly 0.5 to 1 ug was reverse transcribed using random hexamers. TCR beta CDR3 was amplified by immunoSEQ covering 54 Vbeta and 13 Jbeta. Each CDR3 protein is one row after TCRdb ran MiXCR on the immunoSEQ multiplex PCR reads. The table records about 90,000 distinct CDR3 sequences, around 96% of them present only once. Germline V gives CDR1 SGDLS, CDR2 YYNGEE. The CDR3 runs to 15 residues. V was clipped by 0 bases and J by 5 bases, with 12 bases between them. Note on this clonotype: Its antigen is as yet unknown.

Sequencing of TCR beta, carried out with a high-throughput approach, was applied to CD8+ and CD4+ T cells from the blood. This sequence joins TRBV9 and TRBJ1-5, with D possibly TRBD1 on 5 matching bases. Sample: CD8+ T cells from PBMCs. This receptor was identified in a human donor with Susac syndrome. The CDR3 region has the DNA TGTGCCAGCAGCGTAGGAGGCAGGGTAGATCAGCCCCAGCATTTT. This sequence encodes CASSVGGRVDQPQHF.